The 9 T cell receptor beta chains in this list originate from one sample, sequenced in a study of T-cell reconstitution after alpha-beta-depleted transplantation in children. Unique molecular identifiers were incorporated when the TCRbeta library was constructed. MiXCR, run by TCRdb on the PCR reads, gives a single entry per CDR3 protein. The repertoire includes 280,000 or so distinct CDR3 sequences, roughly 12% of them detected once, and roughly a quarter sits in the top ten. The sample was peripheral blood, taken 180 days after TCRalphabeta/CD19-depleted stem cell transplant. All receptors derive from a male patient aged 2-15 years who had a stem cell transplant for chronic granulomatous disease, so the T cells may come from the graft donor.

In this sample, this clonotype turned up many times. The chain links TRBV5-6 to TRBJ1-2; D is undetermined. Germline CDR1 and CDR2: SGHDT and YYEEEE. This CDR3 contains 13 residues. V lost 2 bases, J lost 3 bases, and 8 bases lay in between. The DNA of the CDR3 is TGTGCCAGCAGCTTTGGGGAGGACTATGGCTACACCTTC. Its translation: CASSFGEDYGYTF.

This clonotype was seen at least ten times. The rearrangement uses TRBV20-1 and TRBJ2-7; 8 bases match TRBD2. The CDR3 covers 14 residues. The V segment lost 4 bases and the J segment 2 bases; nucleotides outside the gene matches: 7. Germline V gene data show CDR1 as DFQATT and CDR2 as SNEGSKA (reference sequence). CDR3 loop: CSATRLASPYEQYF. CDR3 bases: TGCAGTGCTACACGACTAGCGTCTCCCTACGAGCAGTACTTC.

A word on this clonotype: A clone one base away is much larger, so this may be a read error. The gene calls are TRBV15 and TRBJ2-3, with D uncertain. The CDR3 runs 12 residues. Germline V gene data show CDR1 as LNHNV and CDR2 as YYDKDF (reference sequence). In DNA form, the CDR3 reads TGTGCCACCAGCAGAAGTGTAGATATGCAGTATTTT. Its protein is CATSRSVDMQYF.

In this sample, this clonotype turned up many times. The rearrangement links TRBV5-5 to TRBJ2-2, with 7 bases fitting TRBD1. Unmatched junction bases numbered 3, after V lost 3 bases and J lost 4 bases. The CDR3 has 14 residues. Looked up from germline, CDR1 is SGHKS and CDR2 is YYEKEE (reference sequence). CDR3 in DNA: TGTGCCAGCAGCTGGGGACAGACCACCGGGGAGCTGTTTTTT. This codes for CASSWGQTTGELFF.

The sample holds a few counts of this clonotype. This CDR3 is CASSDDDQGTEAFF. The CDR3 DNA is TGTGCCAGCAGCGATGACGATCAGGGAACTGAAGCTTTCTTT. The rearrangement links TRBV12-3 or TRBV12-4 to TRBJ1-1; D is perhaps TRBD1 (5 bases). This CDR3 spans 14 amino acids. Trimming cost V 6 bases and J 5 bases, with 16 bases left between them.

In the case of this clonotype: A single base separates this from a much larger clone, so it may be a read error. The chain uses TRBV27 and TRBJ2-7; the D gene is possibly TRBD1 (6 bases). The CDR3 sequence is 17 residues long. Germline V lookup: CDR1 MNHEY, CDR2 SMNVEV (reference sequence). DNA for the CDR3: TGTGTCAGCAGTACGACAGAACAGGGCTCGATCTCCTACGAGCAGTACTTC. As protein: CVSSTTEQGSISYEQYF.

The V gene is TRBV20-1, the J gene TRBJ2-1, with D possibly called TRBD1 or TRBD2 (7 bases each). Germline CDR1 reads DFQATT; CDR2 reads SNEGSKA (reference sequence). CDR3 length equals 16 residues. V lost 3 bases and J 7 bases, leaving 22 bases between the germline ends. In nucleotides, the CDR3 is TGCAGTGCTAGTCGGGAGGAGGCAGGGGGGGAGAATGAGCAGTTCTTC. Its translation: CSASREEAGGENEQFF.

This clonotype was seen ten or more times. The V call is TRBV5-5, the J call TRBJ1-2; 7 bases fit TRBD1. V lost 2 bases to trimming and J lost 8 bases; unmatched junction nucleotides: 15. Germline lookup yields CDR1 SGHKS and CDR2 YYEKEE (reference sequence). There are 16 residues in the CDR3. DNA for the CDR3: TGTGCCAGCAGCTTAAACCGGGGCCAGGGGGTCTACGGCTACACCTTC. Residues: CASSLNRGQGVYGYTF.

This clonotype was recorded a few times. The rearrangement joins TRBV5-4 to TRBJ2-5; 8 nucleotides line up with TRBD1. The CDR3 has 14 residues. Germline values: CDR1 SGHNT, CDR2 YYREEE (reference sequence). The ends lost 0 bases at V and 5 bases at J; junction bases unmatched: 3. The CDR3: CASSLGYRGETQYF. CDR3 DNA: TGTGCCAGCAGCTTGGGGTACAGGGGGGAGACCCAGTACTTC.